This is a list of T cell receptor beta chains from one sample in a study of cytomegalovirus exposure and HLA in healthy donors. Repertoires were generated with immunoSEQ multiplex PCR, while TCRdb's copy carries only in-frame clones and drops some. The table has about 120,000 clones, approximately 80% seen once. The sequenced material came from PBMCs. The receptors shown here come from a man aged 40-49 years in good health and CMV-seronegative. The CDR3 runs from the conserved cysteine through the conserved F or W.

TRBV9	14	TRBJ1-1	CASSVEGRASEAFF
TRBV28	14	TRBJ2-2	CASLAQGNTGELFF
TRBV30	14	TRBJ2-7	CAWKAGTGAVEQYF
TRBV5-1	14	TRBJ2-7	CASSLGEGVRNRYF
TRBV18	14	TRBJ1-1	CASSPTNGATEAFF
TRBV28	15	TRBJ1-2	CASSLNRGGLDGYTF
TRBV2	17	TRBJ1-1	CASMTPPGSPPSLEAFF
TRBV6-5	12	TRBJ2-3	CASNSGADTQYF
TRBV4-1	16	TRBJ1-6	CASSQFEQAYNSPLHF
TRBV5-6	15	TRBJ1-5	CASSLRGGVDQPQHF
TRBV4-3	15	TRBJ2-7	CASSQDQRNSYEQYF
TRBV5-4	16	TRBJ2-1	CASSLPAGGIYNEQFF
TRBV15	18	TRBJ2-3	CATSRDIRLSTSTDTQYF
TRBV18	16	TRBJ1-2	CASSPATGAPVEGYTF
TRBV9	16	TRBJ2-3	CASSVSSGASTDTQYF
TRBV7-2	13	TRBJ1-1	CASSLVGHTEAFF
TRBV30	13	TRBJ2-7	CAWRLAVPYEQYF